The rows below give T cell receptor beta chains drawn from one sample of a study of T cell responses to AZD1222 COVID-19 vaccine. Assay: immunoSEQ multiplex PCR; the TCRdb copy retains only in-frame clones and omits some. This sample has about 150,000 clones, with about nine tenths found just once. Specimen: peripheral blood, collected 28 days after the second AZD1222 dose. All receptors come from an adult who received the AZD1222 COVID-19 vaccine. Each CDR3 is given with its conserved first and last residue. The order of the fields is V gene, J gene, clone size, D gene, CDR3 protein, CDR3 DNA. A D gene is named only where the DNA matches it firmly. Some rows have no size entry. The others give once, few or many, or a class for an expanded clone.

TRBV5-1	TRBJ1-6	.	TRBD1	CASSPTGANSPLHF	TGCGCCAGCAGCCCCACAGGGGCTAATTCACCCCTCCACTTT
TRBV28	TRBJ1-2	.	TRBD1	CASTRGTGVLGNYGYTF	TGTGCCAGCACTAGGGGGACAGGGGTATTAGGGAACTATGGCTACACCTTC
TRBV7-6	TRBJ1-1	.	.	CASSLAGGLQNTEAFF	TGTGCCAGCAGCTTAGCGGGAGGACTGCAGAACACTGAAGCTTTCTTT
TRBV27	TRBJ1-2	.	.	CASSLNPSNYGYTF	TGTGCCAGCAGTTTAAACCCGTCTAACTATGGCTACACCTTC
TRBV7-2	TRBJ1-2	.	.	CASSLNRDTYGYTF	TGTGCCAGCAGCTTAAACCGGGACACCTATGGCTACACCTTC
TRBV27	TRBJ2-7	.	.	CASSFSRQGLEYEQYF	TGTGCCAGCAGTTTCTCCCGGCAGGGTCTCGAATACGAGCAGTACTTC
TRBV7-9	TRBJ1-4	few	.	CASSLRLGNEKLFF	TGTGCCAGCAGCTTACGGTTGGGGAATGAAAAACTGTTTTTT
TRBV7-8	TRBJ2-5	few	.	CASSWTEQYRETQYF	TGTGCCAGCAGCTGGACAGAGCAGTACCGAGAGACCCAGTACTTC
TRBV6-2/TRBV6-3	TRBJ2-2	.	.	CASSFLERLGVDGELFF	TGTGCCAGCAGTTTTCTCGAGAGATTAGGGGTGGACGGGGAGCTGTTTTTT
TRBV18	TRBJ2-2	.	.	CASSSIEAGELFF	TGTGCCAGCTCATCGATAGAGGCCGGGGAGCTGTTTTTT
TRBV18	TRBJ1-6	.	TRBD1	CASSPDRESPLHF	TGTGCCAGCTCACCCGACAGGGAATCACCCCTCCACTTT
TRBV29-1	TRBJ2-2	.	TRBD1	CSARDRGPTNTGELFF	TGCAGCGCTCGGGACAGGGGGCCCACTAACACCGGGGAGCTGTTTTTT
TRBV29-1	TRBJ1-5	.	.	CSVLTNSNQPQHF	TGCAGCGTCCTGACAAATAGCAATCAGCCCCAGCATTTT
TRBV19	TRBJ1-5	.	.	CASSMRDTGGNQPQHF	TGTGCCAGTAGTATGCGGGACACTGGGGGCAATCAGCCCCAGCATTTT
TRBV5-6	TRBJ1-4	few	TRBD1	CASSLGWSGGTNEKLFF	TGTGCCAGCAGCTTGGGATGGTCAGGGGGAACTAATGAAAAACTGTTTTTT
TRBV2	TRBJ1-4	.	.	CASKTGEEKLFF	TGTGCCAGCAAGACGGGGGAAGAAAAACTGTTTTTT
TRBV7-2	TRBJ1-1	.	.	CASSGQGLGNTEAFF	TGTGCCAGCAGCGGTCAGGGTTTAGGGAACACTGAAGCTTTCTTT
TRBV6-2/TRBV6-3	TRBJ1-2	.	.	CASTPEMNYGYTF	TGTGCCAGCACCCCCGAGATGAACTATGGCTACACCTTC
TRBV12-3/TRBV12-4	TRBJ2-7	.	.	CASSSGLDYEQYF	TGTGCCAGCAGTTCGGGCCTAGACTACGAGCAGTACTTC
TRBV6-6	TRBJ2-7	.	TRBD1	CASRGQGGEQYF	TGTGCCAGCAGAGGACAGGGCGGCGAGCAGTACTTC
TRBV30	TRBJ1-4	few	.	CAWSVRPLGEGNEKLFF	TGTGCCTGGAGTGTAAGGCCCCTGGGCGAGGGGAATGAAAAACTGTTTTTT
TRBV27	TRBJ2-3	.	.	CASSPRDADTQYF	TGTGCCAGCAGTCCCCGGGACGCAGATACGCAGTATTTT
TRBV6-5	TRBJ1-6	.	.	CASSYTRLDNSPLHF	TGTGCCAGCAGTTACACGAGACTGGATAATTCACCCCTCCACTTT
TRBV24-1	TRBJ1-5	few	.	CATSDPGGNQPQHF	TGTGCCACCAGTGATCCTGGGGGGAATCAGCCCCAGCATTTT
TRBV18	TRBJ2-5	.	.	CASSPQGLGETQYF	TGTGCCAGCTCACCACAGGGACTCGGGGAGACCCAGTACTTC
TRBV11-2	TRBJ1-1	.	TRBD1	CASSITGANTEAFF	TGTGCCAGCAGCATTACAGGGGCGAACACTGAAGCTTTCTTT
TRBV12-3/TRBV12-4	TRBJ1-5	.	.	CASSLQGNQPQHF	TGTGCCAGCAGTTTACAGGGGAATCAGCCCCAGCATTTT
TRBV19	TRBJ2-4	.	TRBD2	CASSAGTSGYEGSKNIQYF	TGTGCCAGTAGTGCCGGGACTAGCGGGTACGAAGGTTCCAAAAACATTCAGTACTTC
TRBV7-2	TRBJ2-7	.	.	CASSLPSGTWDF	TGTGCCAGCAGCTTACCCAGCGGGACATGGGACTTC